This T cell receptor (beta chain) was captured in a study of tumor-infiltrating lymphocytes in primary liver carcinoma. Starting material of about 480 ng total RNA yielded TCR beta cDNA via a constant-region primer. Amplification in three nested multiplex PCR rounds with slightly modified ARM-PCR gave rise to TCR beta libraries. The first two PCR rounds used TRBV1-TRBV30 primers with a Cbeta primer, nine to ten cycles each. TCRdb called the multiplex PCR reads again in MiXCR, with one record for every CDR3 protein. The table records about 59,000 distinct CDR3 sequences, less than 75% of them present only once. This CDR3 is 16 amino acids long. Germline values: CDR1 SGHVS, CDR2 FQNEAQ. Deletions cut 10 bases from V and 2 bases from J, with 22 bases between. It was from about 20-30 mg of unsorted bulk tissue that RNA and DNA were co-extracted. Through surgical resection, the patients' primary liver carcinoma was treated. The study sampled five separate regions from each tumor.

Concerning this clonotype: Antigen: not known.

Notes on the study in general: With p = 0.039, the top-250-clone fraction in tumors significantly exceeded that in blood.

The source material was liver tumor tissue from sampling region 2. The subset is: tumor region T2, inferior pole. The TCR sequence derives from a man aged 35 to 55 with primary liver carcinoma and hepatitis B virus infection. This chain links TRBV7-8 with TRBJ2-3, with D perhaps TRBD2 (5 bases). CDR3 DNA sequence: TGTGCCAACACCCTCAAGGAGGCGCAGAACACAGATACGCAGTATTTT. It is translated as CANTLKEAQNTDTQYF. The variable domain in full, with the rest retrieved from reference TRBV7-8 and TRBJ2-3, is GAGVSQSPRYKVAKRGQDVALRCDPISGHVSLFWYQQALGQGPEFLTYFQNEAQLDKSGLPSDRFFAERPEGSVSTLKIQRTQQEDSAVYLCANTLKEAQNTDTQYFGPGTRLTVL.